The TCR beta chain under discussion was sequenced for a study of Graves' ophthalmopathy and Graves' hyperthyroidism. Enrollment excluded any patients with other autoimmune diseases, uncontrolled infections, pregnancy or lactation. Each diagnosis was determined on the basis of clinical symptoms, serum thyroxine, TRAb, thyroid ultrasound and orbital computed tomography. The authors amplified TCR beta CDR3 regions, and they did so from RNA transcripts for repertoire sequencing. After a first-round RT-PCR with HTBI primers, a second-round multiplex PCR was run. MiXCR, applied by TCRdb to the multiplex PCR reads, yields one record per CDR3 protein. The sample includes around 520,000 distinct CDR3 sequences, about two fifths of them seen just once. This clonotype was seen a few times. The antigen is not known. Trimming cost V 0 bases and J 5 bases; bases outside gene matches: 6. This CDR3 region has 16 residues. CDR1 and CDR2 (germline): LGHDT, YNNKEL (reference sequence).

General observations from the study: Blood also held most thyroid clonotypes expanded above 0.001 frequency. Distinction of ophthalmopathy from stable hyperthyroidism by a 13-signature model reached 87.88% sensitivity and 81.08% specificity.

The source of this sequence is an adult man with Graves' hyperthyroidism. J is TRBJ2-5 and V is TRBV3-1, with 10 bases aligning to TRBD2. The sample taken for sequencing was peripheral blood or thyroid tissue (not recorded which). The CDR3 sequence: CASSQDHSGRRETQYF. CDR3 nucleotides: TGTGCCAGCAGCCAAGATCATAGCGGGAGGCGGGAGACCCAGTACTTC.